These 7 T cell receptor beta chains were sequenced from one sample in a study of blood T cell repertoires in COVID-19. Using immunoSEQ multiplex PCR, the repertoire was profiled, and TCRdb retains in-frame clones only, with some absent. The table shows fewer than 250,000 clones, with roughly 83% occurring only once. Input material: PBMCs or T cells enriched from blood (not recorded which). These receptors were taken from a woman aged 45-59 years who had recovered from COVID-19.

V usage is TRBV28 and J usage is TRBJ2-7, with TRBD1 identical over 11 bases. From germline, CDR1 is MDHEN and CDR2 SYDVKM. The CDR3 length is 15 residues. V trimming: 8 bases; J trimming: 7 bases; junction bases outside the gene matches: 13. CDR3 sequence (DNA): TGTGCCAGCTCTAACGCCGGGACAGGGGGGAATGAGCAGTACTTC. Protein product: CASSNAGTGGNEQYF.

The rearrangement links TRBV19 to TRBJ2-2; 8 nucleotides align to TRBD2. Losses at the gene ends were 6 bases for V and 1 base for J; bases not matched to a gene: 7. CDR3 length: 16 amino acids. CDR1 is LNHDA, CDR2 SQIVND, per germline (reference sequence). CDR3: CASRAGLARNTGELFF. The CDR3 bases are TGTGCCAGTAGAGCAGGACTAGCACGGAACACCGGGGAGCTGTTTTTT.

The chain uses TRBV7-8 and TRBJ1-1; D is possibly TRBD1 (5 bases). The CDR3 length is 17 residues. Germline-derived CDR1 and CDR2 are SGHVS and FQNEAQ. V lost 4 bases, J lost 0 bases, and 18 bases lay in between. The CDR3 sequence is CASSSFRGRVMNTEAFF. CDR3 nucleotide sequence: TGTGCCAGCAGCTCCTTTCGGGGGAGGGTGATGAACACTGAAGCTTTCTTT.

The V gene is TRBV28, the J gene TRBJ1-1; no firm D call. Germline V gene data show CDR1 as MDHEN and CDR2 as SYDVKM. The V end was cut by 5 bases, the J end by 4 bases, with 14 bases between. The CDR3 has 14 amino acids. The chain's CDR3 is CASSPPAPGTEAFF. In DNA, the CDR3 is TGTGCCAGCAGTCCTCCCGCCCCGGGCACTGAAGCTTTCTTT.

The rearrangement uses TRBV30 and TRBJ2-7; 8 bases line up with TRBD1. The germline V gene encodes CDR1 GTSNPN and CDR2 SVGIG (reference sequence). Germline trimming cut 5 bases from V and 2 bases from J; bases unmatched to any gene: 2. This CDR3 contains 12 residues. The CDR3 DNA sequence: TGTGCCTGGGGGACAGGCCCCTACGAGCAGTACTTC. Translation gives CAWGTGPYEQYF.

This clone has only a few counts. This rearrangement joins TRBV7-2 to TRBJ2-7; 8 bases align to TRBD2. Germline CDR1 SGHTA, CDR2 FQGNSA. The CDR3 runs 13 residues. Germline trimming cut 4 bases from V and 7 bases from J; bases unmatched to any gene: 6. In nucleotides, the CDR3 is TGTGCCAGCAGCTCTTTAGCGGGGATTGAGCAGTACTTC. Its translation is CASSSLAGIEQYF.

This chain links TRBV7-8 with TRBJ2-2; no clear D gene. V was cut by 2 bases and J by 0 bases, with 10 bases left in between. This CDR3 contains 16 residues. The germline V gene has CDR1 SGHVS and CDR2 FQNEAQ. This chain's CDR3 is CASSLYRSSNTGELFF. CDR3 sequence (DNA): TGTGCCAGCAGCTTATATCGGAGTTCGAACACCGGGGAGCTGTTTTTT.